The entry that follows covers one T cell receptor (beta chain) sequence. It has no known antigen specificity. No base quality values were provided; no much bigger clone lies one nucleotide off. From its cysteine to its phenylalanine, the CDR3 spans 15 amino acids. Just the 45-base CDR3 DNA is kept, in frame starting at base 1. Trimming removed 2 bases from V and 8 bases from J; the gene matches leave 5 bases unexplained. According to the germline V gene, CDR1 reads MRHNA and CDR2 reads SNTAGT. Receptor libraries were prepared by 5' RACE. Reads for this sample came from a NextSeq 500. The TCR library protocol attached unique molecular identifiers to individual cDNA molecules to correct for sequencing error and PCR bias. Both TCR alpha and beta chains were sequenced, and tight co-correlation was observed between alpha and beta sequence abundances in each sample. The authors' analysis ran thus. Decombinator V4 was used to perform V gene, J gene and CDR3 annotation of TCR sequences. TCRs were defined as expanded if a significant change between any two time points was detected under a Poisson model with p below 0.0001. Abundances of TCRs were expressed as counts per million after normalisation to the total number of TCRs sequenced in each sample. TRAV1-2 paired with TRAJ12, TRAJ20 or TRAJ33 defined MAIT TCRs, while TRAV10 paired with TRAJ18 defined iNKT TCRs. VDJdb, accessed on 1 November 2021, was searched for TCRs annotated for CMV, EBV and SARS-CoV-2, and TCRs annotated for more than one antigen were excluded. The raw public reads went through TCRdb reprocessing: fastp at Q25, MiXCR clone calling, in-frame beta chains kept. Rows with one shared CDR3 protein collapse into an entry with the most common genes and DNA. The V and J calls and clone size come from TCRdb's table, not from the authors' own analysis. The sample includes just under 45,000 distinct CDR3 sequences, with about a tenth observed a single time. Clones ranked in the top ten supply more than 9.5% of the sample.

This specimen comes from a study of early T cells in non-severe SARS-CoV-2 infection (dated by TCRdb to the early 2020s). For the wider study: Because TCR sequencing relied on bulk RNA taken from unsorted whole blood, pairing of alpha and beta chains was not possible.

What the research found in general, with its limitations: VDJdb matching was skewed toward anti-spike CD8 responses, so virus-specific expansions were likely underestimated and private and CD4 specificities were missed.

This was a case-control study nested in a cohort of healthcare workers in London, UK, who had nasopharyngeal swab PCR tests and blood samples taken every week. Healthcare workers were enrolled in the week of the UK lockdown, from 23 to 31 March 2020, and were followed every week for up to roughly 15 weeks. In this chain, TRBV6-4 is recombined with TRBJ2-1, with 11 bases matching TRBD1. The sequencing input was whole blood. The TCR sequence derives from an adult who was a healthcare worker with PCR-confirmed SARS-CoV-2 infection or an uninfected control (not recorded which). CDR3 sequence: CASSDTDRGRDEQFF. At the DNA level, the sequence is TGTGCCAGCAGTGACACGGACAGGGGGCGCGATGAGCAGTTCTTC.